The 16 T cell receptor beta chains below all came from one sample that was sequenced in a study of cytomegalovirus exposure and HLA in healthy donors. The PCR had 60 Vbeta and 13 Jbeta primers. Assay: immunoSEQ multiplex PCR; the TCRdb copy retains only in-frame clones and omits some. The sample has under 200,000 clones, roughly 80% seen once. The sample taken for sequencing was PBMCs. These receptors originate from a boy younger than 18 in good health and CMV-seronegative.

The chain couples TRBV6-5 to TRBJ2-3, with TRBD1 matching over 8 bases. The germline CDR1 and CDR2 sequences are MNHEY and SVGAGI. V lost 8 bases, J lost 2 bases, and 9 bases stayed unmatched. This CDR3 has 15 residues. This CDR3 reads CASYPTGAHTDTQYF. The CDR3 nucleotides are TGTGCCAGCTACCCGACAGGGGCCCACACAGATACGCAGTATTTT.

This chain connects TRBV5-1 to TRBJ2-3, with D possibly being TRBD1 (5 bases). This CDR3 is 13 amino acids long. Germline V gene data show CDR1 as SGHRS and CDR2 as YFSETQ. V shed 6 bases and J shed 3 bases, with 11 bases lying between them. The CDR3 here is CASNQGTTDTQYF. CDR3 nucleotides: TGCGCCAGCAATCAGGGTACTACAGATACGCAGTATTTT.

The chain links TRBV27 to TRBJ1-3; D not resolved. CDR1 is MNHEY and CDR2 is SMNVEV in the germline V gene (reference sequence). The CDR3 is made up of 15 amino acids. V lost 2 bases, J lost 0 bases, and 8 bases lay in between. The CDR3 DNA is TGTGCCAGCAGTTTAGGAGGGAGCTCTGGAAACACCATATATTTT. Its protein product is CASSLGGSSGNTIYF.

The chain uses TRBV4-3 and TRBJ1-5; tentatively, D is TRBD1 (6 bases). The V gene lost 1 base and the J gene lost 5 bases, with 12 bases spanning the gap. The CDR3 is made up of 15 amino acids. Germline-derived CDR1 and CDR2 are LGHNA and YSLEER. CDR3 residues: CASSQVGGKDQPQHF. In nucleotides, the CDR3 is TGCGCCAGCAGCCAAGTTGGGGGCAAGGATCAGCCCCAGCATTTT.

This rearrangement joins TRBV19 to TRBJ1-2; 7 bases match TRBD1. Germline trimming cut 9 bases from V and 8 bases from J; bases unmatched to any gene: 6. Germline V lookup: CDR1 LNHDA, CDR2 SQIVND (reference sequence). The CDR3 is 11 amino acids. For the CDR3, the DNA is TGTGCCAGCCGCCAGGGGGGCGGCTACACCTTC. It specifies CASRQGGGYTF.

This clone has just one count. The V call is TRBV25-1, the J call TRBJ2-2; 8 bases align to TRBD2. Trimming cost V 1 base and J 6 bases; bases outside gene matches: 7. Germline CDR1 and CDR2: MGHDK and SYGVNS. The length of the CDR3 is 16 residues. The CDR3 region is CASSEFPGGPAGELFF. CDR3 nucleotides: TGTGCCAGCAGTGAATTTCCGGGGGGGCCTGCCGGGGAGCTGTTTTTT.

This clone appeared a few times. The genes are TRBV7-2 and TRBJ2-7, with 8 bases identical to TRBD1. The CDR3 is 13 residues long. J lost 5 bases, V lost 3 bases, and 3 bases had no gene match. Germline loops: CDR1 SGHTA, CDR2 FQGNSA. The CDR3 sequence is CASSFGQGHEQYF. CDR3 bases: TGTGCCAGCAGCTTCGGACAGGGCCACGAGCAGTACTTC.

The V and J genes are TRBV6-5 and TRBJ1-1, with D possibly being TRBD1 (6 bases). Trimming removed 5 bases at V and 5 bases at J, with 15 bases between. Germline CDR1 MNHEY, CDR2 SVGAGI. This CDR3 comprises 14 residues. CDR3 sequence (DNA): TGTGCCAGCAGTCGACGGGCCCAGGGGACTGAAGCTTTCTTT. Translating gives CASSRRAQGTEAFF.

The J gene is TRBJ1-4, the V gene TRBV18; unclear D gene. The V gene lost 3 bases and the J gene lost 7 bases, with 15 bases spanning the gap. The CDR3 loop spans 15 amino acids. Germline lookup yields CDR1 KGHSH and CDR2 LQKENI. CDR3 amino acids: CASSPPGRQGEKLFF. The CDR3 DNA reads as TGTGCCAGCTCACCCCCCGGCCGACAAGGTGAAAAACTGTTTTTT.

This clone was seen a single time. CDR3 DNA sequence: TGTGCCAGCAGTAAACCGGGTCTCGGCTTACATACGCAGTATTTT. Translating gives CASSKPGLGLHTQYF. The V and J genes are TRBV6-5 and TRBJ2-3, with D unclear. This CDR3 comprises 15 residues. The germline V gene encodes CDR1 MNHEY and CDR2 SVGAGI. V was cut by 5 bases and J by 7 bases, with 19 bases left in between.

V gene TRBV7-6 combines with J gene TRBJ2-7, with D unclear. Germline CDR1 reads SGHVS; CDR2 reads FNYEAQ. This CDR3 region has 13 residues. V lost 4 bases and J 4 bases, leaving 11 bases between the germline ends. The CDR3 DNA follows: TGTGCCAGCAGCTACCTTCTAGATTACGAGCAGTACTTC. Translation: CASSYLLDYEQYF.

The sample holds one count of this clone. The rearrangement joins TRBV30 to TRBJ1-1; tentatively, D is TRBD1 (5 bases). The germline V and J ends were trimmed by 3 bases and 1 base, with 6 bases remaining between them. The CDR3 covers 12 residues. The V gene's germline CDR1 is GTSNPN and CDR2 SVGIG (reference sequence). The CDR3 sequence is CAWRRGNTEAFF. The CDR3 DNA sequence: TGTGCCTGGAGAAGGGGGAACACTGAAGCTTTCTTT.

This chain connects TRBV9 to TRBJ2-3, with TRBD2 matching over 14 bases. Trimming took 4 bases from V and 7 from J; bases not matched to a gene: 8. This CDR3 has 16 residues. Germline values: CDR1 SGDLS, CDR2 YYNGEE. The CDR3 protein is CASSSWTSGRINTQYF. CDR3 coding DNA: TGTGCCAGCAGCTCTTGGACTAGCGGGAGGATAAATACGCAGTATTTT.

The J gene is TRBJ1-1, the V gene TRBV5-1, with D unclear. The germline gives CDR1 SGHRS, CDR2 YFSETQ. The CDR3 runs to 15 residues. V lost 4 bases and J 1 base, leaving 14 bases between the germline ends. The CDR3 nucleotides are TGCGCCAGCAGCCATGGAGCACCGCCGAACACTGAAGCTTTCTTT. The encoded protein is CASSHGAPPNTEAFF. Supplemented by reference TRBV5-1 and TRBJ1-1, the full variable domain reads KAGVTQTPRYLIKTRGQQVTLSCSPISGHRSVSWYQQTPGQGLQFLFEYFSETQRNKGNFPGRFSGRQFSNSRSEMNVSTLELGDSALYLCASSHGAPPNTEAFFGQGTRLTVV.

The rearrangement links TRBV5-6 to TRBJ1-2, with TRBD1 matching 8 bases. With 4 bases clipped from V and 12 bases from J, the junction kept 5 bases outside the gene matches. This CDR3 is 11 amino acids long. CDR1 is SGHDT and CDR2 is YYEEEE in the germline V gene. The CDR3 nucleotides are TGTGCCAGCAGCATACAGGGGGAGGACACCTTC. Translating gives CASSIQGEDTF.

The V call is TRBV5-6, the J call TRBJ2-2; perhaps TRBD2 as D (5 bases). There are 12 residues in the CDR3. The germline V gene has CDR1 SGHDT and CDR2 YYEEEE. Between the trimmed V and J ends, which lost 4 bases and 4 bases, there was a span of 5 bases. The CDR3: CASSRGTGELFF. CDR3 bases: TGTGCCAGCAGCCGGGGCACCGGGGAGCTGTTTTTT. Filled out from reference TRBV5-6 and TRBJ2-2, the complete variable domain reads DAGVTQSPTHLIKTRGQQVTLRCSPKSGHDTVSWYQQALGQGPQFIFQYYEEEERQRGNFPDRFSGHQFPNYSSELNVNALLLGDSALYLCASSRGTGELFFGEGSRLTVL.